This T cell receptor beta chain was captured by sequencing in a study of cytomegalovirus exposure and HLA in healthy donors. Study-wide findings and caveats: The authors listed approximately 150 TCR beta chains as cytomegalovirus-associated.

About this clone: Its target is unknown.

13 Jbeta primers and 60 Vbeta primers were used for the PCR. The table came from immunoSEQ multiplex PCR; TCRdb's copy has only in-frame clones and leaves some out. The table lists roughly 190,000 clones, about 85% of them singletons. V was pared by 8 bases and J by 1 base, with 5 bases of the junction left unmatched. This CDR3 has 13 residues. Germline CDR1 reads MDHEN; CDR2 reads SYDVKM. The V call is TRBV28, the J call TRBJ2-7; 7 bases line up with TRBD1. The receptor was derived from a boy younger than 10 in good health and CMV-seronegative. Sequenced: PBMCs. The CDR3 region has the DNA TGTGCCAGCCAGAAGGGACAGTCCTACGAGCAGTACTTC. This translates into CASQKGQSYEQYF. The full variable domain, in which reference TRBV28 and TRBJ2-7 provide the parts outside the CDR3, is DVKVTQSSRYLVKRTGEKVFLECVQDMDHENMFWYRQDPGLGLRLIYFSYDVKMKEKGDIPEGYSVSREKKERFSLILESASTNQTSMYLCASQKGQSYEQYFGPGTRLTVT.